This entry lists 23 T cell receptor beta chains sequenced from one sample in a study of T cells in women clearing cervical HPV infection. Clones were read by immunoSEQ multiplex PCR, and TCRdb kept only the in-frame ones, dropping some. In total, the table holds tens of thousands of clones. Input material: blood buffy coat. These receptors originate from a woman aged 18 to 69 with a cervical HPV16 infection that either progressed to CIN3+ or cleared (not recorded which).

Turning to this clone: Coverage ceases 3 residues before the CDR3 finishes, and the germline J gene fills in the end. V and J are TRBV7-6 and TRBJ1-2; D remains ambiguous. The germline gives CDR1 SGHVS, CDR2 FNYEAQ. The CDR3 covers 14 residues. CDR3 amino acids: CASSSTGPYNDYTF. The CDR3 bases that were read are TGTGCCAGCAGCTCCACTGGGCCCTACAATGAC.

To note about this clone: The read ends 3 residues early relative to the CDR3; the germline J gene fills the gap. The chain couples TRBV13 to TRBJ2-1, with D perhaps matching TRBD2 (6 bases). V was cut by 5 bases and J by 0 bases, with 14 bases left in between. Germline V gives CDR1 PRHDT, CDR2 FYEKMQ (reference sequence). The CDR3 covers 16 residues. CDR3 sequence: CASSQSGTGSYNEQFF. CDR3 bases read: TGTGCCAGCAGCCAATCCGGGACTGGCTCCTACAATGAG.

Points on this clone: The observed sequence ends 3 residues before the CDR3 terminus, with the missing tail filled in from the germline J gene. This rearrangement joins TRBV5-1 to TRBJ2-2; 12 positions agree with TRBD2. The CDR3 has 14 amino acids. Germline V gives CDR1 SGHRS, CDR2 YFSETQ. V dropped 7 bases and J dropped 4; count of bases not matched to a gene: 2. CDR3 protein: CASEGLAGTGELFF. The DNA read from the CDR3 is TGCGCCAGCGAGGGACTAGCGGGCACCGGGGAG.

As to this clone: The CDR3 goes on 3 residues after the read ends, and that part is filled in from the germline J gene. This chain joins TRBV2 and TRBJ1-5; D call uncertain. The CDR3 contains 14 residues. Per the germline V gene, CDR1 is SNHLY and CDR2 is FYNNEI. Trimming cost V 7 bases and J 2 bases, with 12 bases left between them. The covered CDR3 bases are TGTGCCAGCAATAGAGATTCTGGCAATCAGCCC. Protein: CASNRDSGNQP. The whole CDR3 sequence is CASNRDSGNQPQHF. Using reference TRBV2 and TRBJ1-5 for the parts outside the CDR3, the full variable domain is EPEVTQTPSHQVTQMGQEVILRCVPISNHLYFYWYRQILGQKVEFLVSFYNNEISEKSEIFDDQFSVERPDGSNFTLKIRSTKLEDSAMYFCASNRDSGNQPQHFGDGTRLSIL.

About this clone: The read comes to an end 3 residues before the CDR3 does, leaving the germline J gene to fill in the end. This chain uses TRBV7-2 with TRBJ2-3; tentatively, D is TRBD2 (6 bases). CDR1 is SGHTA and CDR2 is FQGNSA in the germline V gene. The CDR3 is made up of 14 amino acids. The ends were cut back, 5 bases at V and 6 bases at J, with 15 bases in the middle. The sequenced part of the CDR3 DNA is TGTGCCAGCAGCAGCACGACTAGTGGGGATACG. This encodes CASSSTTSGDT. The whole CDR3 reads CASSSTTSGDTQYF.

A word on this clone: Coverage ceases 3 residues before the CDR3 finishes, and the germline J gene fills in the end. The rearrangement links TRBV5-6 to TRBJ1-4, with D possibly matching TRBD1 (5 bases). Germline V gives CDR1 SGHDT, CDR2 YYEEEE. The CDR3 contains 15 residues. The CDR3 sequence is CASSLGTGYNSPLFF. CDR3 bases read: TGTGCCAGCAGCTTGGGTACAGGATATAATTCACCA.

As regards this clone: The CDR3 end falls 3 residues outside the read, so it is completed with the germline J gene. The chain combines TRBV13 with TRBJ2-7; 7 bases fit TRBD2. Germline V gives CDR1 PRHDT, CDR2 FYEKMQ (reference sequence). This CDR3 has 12 residues. Germline trimming cut 2 bases from V and 5 bases from J; bases unmatched to any gene: 0. CDR3: CASSLTSDEQYF. CDR3 DNA, as far as it was read: TGTGCCAGCAGCTTAACTAGCGACGAG. The variable domain in full, with the rest retrieved from reference TRBV13 and TRBJ2-7, is AAGVIQSPRHLIKEKRETATLKCYPIPRHDTVYWYQQGPGQDPQFLISFYEKMQSDKGSIPDRFSAQQFSDYHSELNMSSLELGDSALYFCASSLTSDEQYFGPGTRLTVT.

CDR3: CASSQDLRVEQYF. The part of the CDR3 DNA that was read is TGCGCCAGCAGCCAAGATCTCCGGGTCGAG. The chain recombines TRBV4-1 with TRBJ2-7; no reliable D call. The DNA ends 3 residues before the CDR3 does, and the rest of the CDR3 is filled in from the germline J gene. The CDR3 has 13 residues. Germline lookup yields CDR1 MGHRA and CDR2 YSYEKL. V lost 0 bases and J 6 bases, leaving 9 bases between the germline ends.

With respect to this clone: The read falls 3 residues short of the CDR3 end, and the missing part is taken from the germline J gene. The chain recombines TRBV11-2 with TRBJ2-5; TRBD2 aligns across 9 bases. This CDR3 has 14 amino acids. Unmatched junction bases numbered 7, after V lost 6 bases and J lost 5 bases. CDR1 is SGHAT, CDR2 FQNNGV, per germline. Incomplete CDR3 DNA: TGTGCCAGCAGTTACCCTAGCGGGGAGGAGACC. It codes for CASSYPSGEET. The complete CDR3 sequence is CASSYPSGEETQYF.

With respect to this clone: The CDR3 goes on 3 residues after the read ends, and that part is filled in from the germline J gene. The rearrangement uses TRBV5-1 and TRBJ2-1; the D gene is possibly TRBD1 (6 bases). V was shortened by 4 bases and J by 3 bases, with 17 bases between the two germline ends. There are 16 residues in the CDR3. The germline V gene encodes CDR1 SGHRS and CDR2 YFSETQ. The CDR3: CASSREQGRVYNEQFF. The CDR3 bases that were read are TGCGCCAGCAGCAGAGAACAGGGAAGGGTCTACAATGAG.

Comments on this clone: The sequenced fragment ends 3 residues before the CDR3 boundary, so the rest is inferred from the germline J gene. The rearrangement links TRBV5-4 to TRBJ2-2; 9 bases match TRBD2. The trim removed 6 bases at V and 6 bases at J, leaving 9 bases unmatched. The germline V gene has CDR1 SGHNT and CDR2 YYREEE (reference sequence). CDR3 length: 15 residues. The CDR3 region is CASTPGLAVAGELFF. The DNA read from the CDR3 is TGTGCCAGCACACCGGGACTAGCAGTCGCCGGGGAG.

About this clone itself: Read coverage stops 3 residues before the CDR3 terminus; the germline J gene supplies the remainder. The rearrangement uses TRBV10-3 and TRBJ2-3, with 12 bases fitting TRBD1. CDR3 length: 15 amino acids. Germline CDR1 and CDR2: ENHRY and SYGVKD. The CDR3 bases that were read are TGTGCCATCAGTGGGGACAGGGGGCGCGGACAGCCG. This gives the protein CAISGDRGRGQP. The whole CDR3 protein reads CAISGDRGRGQPQYF.

As for this clone: From the germline J gene comes the end of the CDR3, since the read stops 3 residues before it. V and J are TRBV14 and TRBJ1-2; TRBD1 agrees at 7 bases. Trimming cost V 4 bases and J 4 bases; bases outside gene matches: 6. Germline lookup yields CDR1 SGHDN and CDR2 FVKESK. The CDR3 runs 14 residues. This CDR3 reads CASSLGTALYGYTF. Partial CDR3 DNA: TGTGCCAGCAGCCTTGGGACAGCACTCTATGGC.

Note on this clone: The germline gene is not matched at one end of the junction; a read error may be the cause. The read ends 3 residues early relative to the CDR3; the germline J gene fills the gap. The V and J genes are TRBV5-1 and TRBJ2-2; a weak D match, TRBD1 (6 bases). Per germline, CDR1 SGHRS and CDR2 YFSETQ. The CDR3 loop spans 15 amino acids. CDR3 region: CASSLGTGNPGELFF. The sequenced part of the CDR3 DNA is TGCGCCAGCAGCTTGGGAACAGGGAACCCCGGGGAG.

As regards this clone: The CDR3 is cut off 3 residues early in the read; its end comes from the germline J gene. The chain uses TRBV20-1 and TRBJ1-2; D perhaps matches TRBD1 (5 bases). Trimming stripped 3 bases from V and 1 base from J, with 9 bases between. CDR1 and CDR2 from the germline V gene are DFQATT and SNEGSKA (reference sequence). The CDR3 sequence is 13 residues long. Partial CDR3 DNA: TGCAGTGCTAGTGACAGCCTTAACTATGGC. Its translation is CSASDSLNYG. The complete CDR3 protein is CSASDSLNYGYTF.

Note on this clone: The CDR3 extends 3 residues past the end of the read, so its final part is completed from the germline J gene. The chain employs TRBV5-1 and TRBJ2-5; D is perhaps TRBD1 or TRBD2 (5 bases each). The CDR3 loop spans 15 amino acids. Germline CDR1 and CDR2: SGHRS and YFSETQ. The CDR3 spells CASSPAQGDADTQYF. CDR3 DNA (partial): TGCGCCAGCAGCCCCGCGCAGGGAGACGCAGATACC.

Worth noting for this clone: The sequence runs out 3 residues before the end of the CDR3; the remainder is reconstructed from the germline J gene. The sample holds other DNA sequences that translate to the same CDR3. J is TRBJ1-3 and V is TRBV19, with D possibly matching TRBD1 (5 bases). The CDR3 has 15 residues. CDR1 LNHDA and CDR2 SQIVND come from the germline V gene (reference sequence). V dropped 5 bases and J dropped 2 bases, with 13 bases sitting between them. CDR3 DNA, as far as it was read: TGTGCCAGTAGTTACGACAGCTCCACTGGAAACACC. Its protein product is CASSYDSSTGNT. From start to end, the CDR3 is CASSYDSSTGNTIYF.

Of note for this clone: The read falls 3 residues short of the CDR3 end, and the missing part is taken from the germline J gene. The gene calls are TRBV19 and TRBJ2-1, with TRBD2 matching 9 bases. Trimming cost V 2 bases and J 8 bases; bases outside gene matches: 10. This CDR3 comprises 16 residues. Germline CDR1 and CDR2: LNHDA and SQIVND (reference sequence). The CDR3 here is CASSIKVASGVDEQFF. The DNA read from the CDR3 is TGTGCCAGTAGTATAAAGGTCGCTAGCGGGGTCGATGAG.

As regards this clone: The read ends 3 residues shy of where the CDR3 ends; the end is completed using the germline J gene. J is TRBJ2-7 and V is TRBV12-3 or TRBV12-4; D ambiguous. This CDR3 spans 12 amino acids. V was trimmed by 2 bases and J by 4 bases, leaving 6 bases between them. The sequenced part of the CDR3 DNA is TGTGCCAGCAGTTTACAGTTTTACGAG. Translated, it gives CASSLQFYE. The whole CDR3 sequence is CASSLQFYEQYF.

A word on this clone: Read data end 3 residues before the CDR3 end; the end is taken from the germline J gene. This chain joins TRBV5-1 and TRBJ2-3; D gene uncertain. The V gene lost 4 bases and the J gene lost 1 base, with 7 bases spanning the gap. The CDR3 is 13 residues long. Germline V CDR1 and CDR2: SGHRS, YFSETQ. This CDR3 is CASSPVGTDTQYF. The CDR3 bases that were read are TGCGCCAGCAGCCCGGTAGGCACAGATACG. Together with reference TRBV5-1 and TRBJ2-3, the CDR3 gives the full variable domain: KAGVTQTPRYLIKTRGQQVTLSCSPISGHRSVSWYQQTPGQGLQFLFEYFSETQRNKGNFPGRFSGRQFSNSRSEMNVSTLELGDSALYLCASSPVGTDTQYFGPGTRLTVL.

According to its frequency, this clone is medium-sized (0.01 to 0.1%). The read ends 3 residues before the CDR3 terminus; that terminus is restored from the germline J gene. This chain uses TRBV20-1 with TRBJ2-3; 12 bases fit TRBD2. V was pared by 3 bases and J by 2 bases, with 9 bases of the junction left unmatched. The CDR3 spans 17 residues. The germline V gene encodes CDR1 DFQATT and CDR2 SNEGSKA (reference sequence). CDR3 in amino acids: CSASIRTSGDITDTQYF. CDR3 DNA (partial): TGCAGTGCTAGCATACGGACTAGCGGGGACATCACAGATACG.

Comment on this clone: The same CDR3 also results from other DNA sequences found in this sample. The part of the CDR3 DNA that was read is TGTGCCAGCAGTTTAGGGGGGAGCACAGATACG. It specifies CASSLGGSTDT. The whole CDR3 reads CASSLGGSTDTQYF. The chain uses TRBV28 and TRBJ2-3, with D perhaps TRBD2 (6 bases). The CDR3 end is not reached by the read, which stops 3 residues before it; the germline J gene fills it in. The CDR3 covers 14 residues. The V end lost 2 bases, the J end lost 0 bases, and 6 bases lay between the germline ends. The germline gives CDR1 MDHEN, CDR2 SYDVKM.

CDR3: CASSEWVSGRQETQYF. The sequenced CDR3 bases are TGTGCCAGCAGTGAATGGGTTAGCGGGAGACAAGAGACC. V is TRBV6-1 and J is TRBJ2-5, with 9 positions matching TRBD2. The read ends 3 residues early relative to the CDR3; the germline J gene fills the gap. The CDR3 has 16 amino acids. Germline V gene sequence: CDR1 MNHNS, CDR2 SASEGT. The V segment lost 2 bases and the J segment 2 bases; nucleotides outside the gene matches: 6.